This T cell receptor (beta chain) was retrieved from a study of tumor-infiltrating lymphocytes in localized non-small cell lung cancer. On the study more broadly: Several tumor histologies, both smoking statuses, and some post-neoadjuvant chemotherapy samples were included.

General observations from the study: Recurrence-free survival showed no association with tumor T-cell fraction. Higher tumor T cell infiltration than in uninvolved lung was supported by TCRbeta sequencing.

On this clone: Its antigen is still unknown.

TCRdb's copy holds only in-frame clones and misses some; the assay was immunoSEQ multiplex PCR. The table lists 13,000 or so clones, approximately 84% of them singletons. Sequenced material: lung tumor tissue. The source of this sequence is a human donor with non-small cell lung cancer.

CDR3 loop: CASSLSLGTEQYF. CDR3 sequence (DNA): TGTGCCAGCAGCTTATCGTTGGGCACTGAGCAGTACTTC. The J gene is TRBJ2-7, the V gene TRBV7-3; D is uncertain. Germline CDR1 and CDR2: SGHTA and FQGTGA. The CDR3 is 13 residues long. With 2 bases removed from V and 7 bases from J, the gap between germline ends came to 12 bases.